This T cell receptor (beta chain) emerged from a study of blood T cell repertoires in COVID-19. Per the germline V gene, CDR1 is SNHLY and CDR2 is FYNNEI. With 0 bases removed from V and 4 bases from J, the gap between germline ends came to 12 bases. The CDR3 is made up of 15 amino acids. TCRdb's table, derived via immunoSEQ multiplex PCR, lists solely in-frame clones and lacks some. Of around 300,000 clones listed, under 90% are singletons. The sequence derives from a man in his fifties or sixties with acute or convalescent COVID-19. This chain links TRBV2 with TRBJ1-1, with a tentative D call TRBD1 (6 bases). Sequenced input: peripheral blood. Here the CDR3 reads CASSEALIGGTEAFF. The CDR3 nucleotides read TGTGCCAGCAGTGAAGCGCTTATAGGGGGCACTGAAGCTTTCTTT.